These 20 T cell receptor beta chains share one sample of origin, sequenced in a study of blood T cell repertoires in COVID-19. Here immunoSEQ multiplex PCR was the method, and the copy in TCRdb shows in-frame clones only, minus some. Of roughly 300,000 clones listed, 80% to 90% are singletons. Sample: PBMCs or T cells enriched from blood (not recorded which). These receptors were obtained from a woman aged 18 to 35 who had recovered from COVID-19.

CDR3 amino acids: CASSSTRTVYSPEQYF. Written as DNA, the CDR3 is TGTGCCAGCAGCTCAACCCGGACAGTCTACAGTCCCGAGCAGTACTTC. The chain couples TRBV7-2 to TRBJ2-7; D might be TRBD1 (6 bases). Looked up from germline, CDR1 is SGHTA and CDR2 is FQGNSA. The CDR3 has 16 amino acids. V was clipped by 4 bases and J by 6 bases, with 22 bases between them. The whole variable domain, remainder taken from reference TRBV7-2 and TRBJ2-7, is GAGVSQSPSNKVTEKGKDVELRCDPISGHTALYWYRQSLGQGLEFLIYFQGNSAPDKSGLPSDRFSAERTGGSVSTLTIQRTQQEDSAVYLCASSSTRTVYSPEQYFGPGTRLTVT.

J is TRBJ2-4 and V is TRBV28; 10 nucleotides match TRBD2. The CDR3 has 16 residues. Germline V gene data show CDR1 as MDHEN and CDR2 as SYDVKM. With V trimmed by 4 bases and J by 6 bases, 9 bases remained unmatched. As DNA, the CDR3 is TGTGCCAGCAGTTCCCCCCTAGCGGGAGTAATAAACATTCAGTACTTC. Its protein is CASSSPLAGVINIQYF.

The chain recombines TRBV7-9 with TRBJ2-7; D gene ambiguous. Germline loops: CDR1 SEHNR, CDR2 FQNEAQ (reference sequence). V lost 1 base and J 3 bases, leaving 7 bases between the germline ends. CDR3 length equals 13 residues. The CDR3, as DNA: TGTGCCAGCAGCTTAGGAGGTTTCTACGAGCAGTACTTC. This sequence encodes CASSLGGFYEQYF.

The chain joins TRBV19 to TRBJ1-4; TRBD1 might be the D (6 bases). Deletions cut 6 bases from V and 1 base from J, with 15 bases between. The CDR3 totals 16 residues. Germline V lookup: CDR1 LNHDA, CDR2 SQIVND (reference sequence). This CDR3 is CASRVGRGGTNEKLFF. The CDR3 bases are TGTGCCAGTAGAGTTGGGAGAGGGGGAACTAATGAAAAACTGTTTTTT.

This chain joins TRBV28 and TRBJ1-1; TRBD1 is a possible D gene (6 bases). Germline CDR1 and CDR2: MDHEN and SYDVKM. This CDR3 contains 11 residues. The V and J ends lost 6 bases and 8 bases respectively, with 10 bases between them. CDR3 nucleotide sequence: TGTGCCAGCAGGGCAGACAGGGAAGCTTTCTTT. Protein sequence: CASRADREAFF.

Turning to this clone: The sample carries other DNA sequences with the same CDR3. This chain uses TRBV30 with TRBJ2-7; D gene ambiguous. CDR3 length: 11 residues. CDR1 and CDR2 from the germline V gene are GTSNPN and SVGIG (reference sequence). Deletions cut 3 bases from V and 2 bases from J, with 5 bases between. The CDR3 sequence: CAWSVAYEQYF. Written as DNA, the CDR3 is TGTGCCTGGAGCGTCGCCTACGAGCAGTACTTC.

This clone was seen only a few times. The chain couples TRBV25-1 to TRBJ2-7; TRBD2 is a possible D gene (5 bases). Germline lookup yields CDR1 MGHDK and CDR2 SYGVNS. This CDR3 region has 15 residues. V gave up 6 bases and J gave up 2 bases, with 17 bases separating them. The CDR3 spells CASSPAGSLTYEQYF. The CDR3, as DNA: TGTGCCAGCAGCCCTGCGGGCAGCCTAACCTACGAGCAGTACTTC.

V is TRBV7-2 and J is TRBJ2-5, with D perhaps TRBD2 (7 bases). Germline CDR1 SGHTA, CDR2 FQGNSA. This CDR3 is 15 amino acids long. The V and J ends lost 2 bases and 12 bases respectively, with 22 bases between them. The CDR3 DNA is TGTGCCAGCAGCTTAATTGGCGGGGGCCACGCACTTGAGTACTTC. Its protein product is CASSLIGGGHALEYF.

The CDR3 here is CASSLERQGQGAREQYF. CDR3 DNA: TGCGCCAGCAGCTTGGAGAGACAGGGACAGGGGGCGCGGGAGCAGTACTTC. The chain links TRBV5-1 to TRBJ2-7; 12 bases agree with TRBD1. V lost 0 bases, J lost 7 bases, and 11 bases stayed unmatched. CDR3 length: 17 amino acids. The germline gives CDR1 SGHRS, CDR2 YFSETQ.

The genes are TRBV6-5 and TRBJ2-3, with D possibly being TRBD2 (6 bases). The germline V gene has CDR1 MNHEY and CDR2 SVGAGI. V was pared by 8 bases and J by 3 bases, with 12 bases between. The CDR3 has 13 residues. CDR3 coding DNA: TGTGCCAGCCACAAAGCGGGTACAGATACGCAGTATTTT. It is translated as CASHKAGTDTQYF.

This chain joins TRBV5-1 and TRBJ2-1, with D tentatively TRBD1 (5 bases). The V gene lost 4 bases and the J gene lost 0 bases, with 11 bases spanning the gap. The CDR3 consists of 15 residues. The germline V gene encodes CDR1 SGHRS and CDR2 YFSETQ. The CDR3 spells CASSTGLSSYNEQFF. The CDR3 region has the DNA TGCGCCAGCAGCACAGGCTTAAGCTCCTACAATGAGCAGTTCTTC.

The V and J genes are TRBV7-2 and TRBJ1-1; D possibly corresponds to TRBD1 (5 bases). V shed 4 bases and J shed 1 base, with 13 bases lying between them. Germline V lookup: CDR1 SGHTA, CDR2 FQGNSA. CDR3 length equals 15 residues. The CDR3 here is CASSSTGLSNTEAFF. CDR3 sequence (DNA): TGTGCCAGCAGCTCCACGGGACTTTCGAACACTGAAGCTTTCTTT.

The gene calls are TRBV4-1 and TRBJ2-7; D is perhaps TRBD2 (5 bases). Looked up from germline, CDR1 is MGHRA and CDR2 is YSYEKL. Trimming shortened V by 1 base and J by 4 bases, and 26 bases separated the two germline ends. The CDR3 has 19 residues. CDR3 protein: CASSQGPRAGSSYVYEQYF. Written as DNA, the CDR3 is TGCGCCAGCAGCCAAGGTCCTCGGGCGGGCAGCTCATACGTATACGAGCAGTACTTC.

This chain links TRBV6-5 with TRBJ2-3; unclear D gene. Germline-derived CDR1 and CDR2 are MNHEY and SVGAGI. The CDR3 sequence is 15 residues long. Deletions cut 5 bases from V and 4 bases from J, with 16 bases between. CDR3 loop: CASSNPPGRPDTQYF. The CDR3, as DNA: TGTGCCAGCAGTAACCCGCCGGGTCGCCCAGATACGCAGTATTTT.

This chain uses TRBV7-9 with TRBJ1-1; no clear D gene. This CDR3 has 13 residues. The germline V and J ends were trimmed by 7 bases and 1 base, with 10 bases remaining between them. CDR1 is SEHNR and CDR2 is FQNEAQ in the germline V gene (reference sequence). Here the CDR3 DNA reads TGTGCCAGCAAAAGAGGCGAGAACACTGAAGCTTTCTTT. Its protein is CASKRGENTEAFF.

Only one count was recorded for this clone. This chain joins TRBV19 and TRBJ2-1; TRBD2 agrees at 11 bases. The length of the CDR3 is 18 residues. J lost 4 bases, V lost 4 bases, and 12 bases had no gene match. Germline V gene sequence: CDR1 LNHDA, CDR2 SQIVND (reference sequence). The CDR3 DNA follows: TGTGCCAGTAGTAACCAACCTGGGACTAGCGGATATTACAATGAGCAGTTCTTC. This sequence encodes CASSNQPGTSGYYNEQFF.

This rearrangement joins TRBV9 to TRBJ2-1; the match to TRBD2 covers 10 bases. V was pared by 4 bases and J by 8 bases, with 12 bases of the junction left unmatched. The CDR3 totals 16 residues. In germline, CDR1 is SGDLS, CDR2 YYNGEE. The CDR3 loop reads CASSSTVAGGRDEQFF. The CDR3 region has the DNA TGTGCCAGCAGCTCCACAGTAGCGGGGGGTCGGGATGAGCAGTTCTTC.

CDR3 region: CASSYGLDFRRDQPQHF. CDR3 nucleotide sequence: TGTGCCAGCAGCTATGGTTTGGATTTTAGGCGGGATCAGCCCCAGCATTTT. The V gene is TRBV5-6, the J gene TRBJ1-5; D unclear. The CDR3 is 17 residues long. Germline CDR1 SGHDT, CDR2 YYEEEE. V lost 3 bases and J lost 5, with 21 bases in between.

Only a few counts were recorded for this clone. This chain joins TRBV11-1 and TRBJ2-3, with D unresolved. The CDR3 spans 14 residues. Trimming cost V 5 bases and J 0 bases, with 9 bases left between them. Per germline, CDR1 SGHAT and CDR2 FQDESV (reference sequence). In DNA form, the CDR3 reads TGTGCCAGCAGCCCGACATCTAGCACAGATACGCAGTATTTT. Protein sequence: CASSPTSSTDTQYF.

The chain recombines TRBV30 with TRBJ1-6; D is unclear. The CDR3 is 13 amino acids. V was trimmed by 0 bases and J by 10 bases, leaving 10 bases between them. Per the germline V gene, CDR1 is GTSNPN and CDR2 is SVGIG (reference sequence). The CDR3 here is CAWSVLPVSPLHF. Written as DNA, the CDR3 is TGTGCCTGGAGTGTACTCCCCGTGTCACCCCTCCACTTT.